These T cell receptor beta chains were read from a single sample in a study of cytomegalovirus exposure and HLA in healthy donors. Assay: immunoSEQ multiplex PCR; the TCRdb copy retains only in-frame clones and omits some. The data hold about 160,000 clones, with roughly four fifths observed a single time. Sequencing was carried out using PBMCs. These receptors originate from a man in his late teens or twenties in good health and CMV-seronegative. CDR3s include the opening cysteine and the closing phenylalanine or tryptophan. The D gene is left open where the match is weak. Size values are once, few and many counts, or a class for expanded clones, and some rows have none.

d_gene: -
j_gene: TRBJ1-3
v_gene: TRBV5-4
abundance: -
CDR3nt: TGTGCCAGCAGCCCTGACAGCTACTCTGGAAACACCATATATTTT
CDR3aa: CASSPDSYSGNTIYF

d_gene: TRBD2
j_gene: TRBJ2-7
v_gene: TRBV4-1
abundance: once
CDR3nt: TGCGCCAGCAGCCAAGCGACTAGCGGGAGGTCCTCCTACGAGCAGTACTTC
CDR3aa: CASSQATSGRSSYEQYF

d_gene: TRBD2
j_gene: TRBJ2-1
v_gene: TRBV7-8
abundance: -
CDR3nt: TGTGCCAGCAGCCCCTGGACTAGCGGAAACTCCTACAATGAGCAGTTCTTC
CDR3aa: CASSPWTSGNSYNEQFF

d_gene: -
j_gene: TRBJ2-2
v_gene: TRBV7-9
abundance: few
CDR3nt: TGTGCCAGCAGGGCCAGGGCGGGGCACACCGGGGAGCTGTTTTTT
CDR3aa: CASRARAGHTGELFF

d_gene: -
j_gene: TRBJ2-7
v_gene: TRBV29-1
abundance: -
CDR3nt: TGCAGCGTTGTGAGAGGGCCCGAGCAGTACTTC
CDR3aa: CSVVRGPEQYF

d_gene: TRBD1
j_gene: TRBJ1-6
v_gene: TRBV4-1
abundance: -
CDR3nt: TGCGCCAGCAGCCTAGGACAGGGACCAATCTATAATTCACCCCTCCACTTT
CDR3aa: CASSLGQGPIYNSPLHF

d_gene: -
j_gene: TRBJ2-1
v_gene: TRBV7-9
abundance: -
CDR3nt: TGTGCCAGCAGCTTAGTAAAAGAGCAGTTCTTC
CDR3aa: CASSLVKEQFF

d_gene: -
j_gene: TRBJ1-5
v_gene: TRBV19
abundance: -
CDR3nt: TGTGCCAGTACAGGGCCCGTGGCCTATCAGCCCCAGCATTTT
CDR3aa: CASTGPVAYQPQHF

d_gene: -
j_gene: TRBJ1-1
v_gene: TRBV7-8
abundance: -
CDR3nt: TGTGCCAGCAGTCTCCGAAGACTAAGCACTGAAGCTTTCTTT
CDR3aa: CASSLRRLSTEAFF

d_gene: -
j_gene: TRBJ2-1
v_gene: TRBV25-1
abundance: -
CDR3nt: TGTGCCACCAGGTCCGGGCTAGGGGATGAGCAGTTCTTC
CDR3aa: CATRSGLGDEQFF

d_gene: -
j_gene: TRBJ2-3
v_gene: TRBV9
abundance: -
CDR3nt: TGTGCCAGCAGCGCCCCGACAGGAAAGGGCACAGATACGCAGTATTTT
CDR3aa: CASSAPTGKGTDTQYF

d_gene: TRBD2
j_gene: TRBJ2-1
v_gene: TRBV7-2
abundance: -
CDR3nt: TGTGCCAGCAGCTTAGAGTGGCGCGGGAGGGCCAACTATGGGCAGTTCTTC
CDR3aa: CASSLEWRGRANYGQFF

d_gene: -
j_gene: TRBJ2-4
v_gene: TRBV4-3
abundance: -
CDR3nt: TGCGCCAGCAGCCCCCAGGAGGGCCAAAACATTCAGTACTTC
CDR3aa: CASSPQEGQNIQYF

d_gene: TRBD2
j_gene: TRBJ2-1
v_gene: TRBV5-4
abundance: -
CDR3nt: TGTGCCAGCAGCTTGGGGCTAGCGGGAGGGCCCCGTAACGAGCAGTTCTTC
CDR3aa: CASSLGLAGGPRNEQFF

d_gene: TRBD1
j_gene: TRBJ2-3
v_gene: TRBV10-3
abundance: once
CDR3nt: TGTGCCATCAGTGGGGGACAGGGAGGCGGGCAGTATTTT
CDR3aa: CAISGGQGGGQYF

d_gene: TRBD2
j_gene: TRBJ2-7
v_gene: TRBV6-5
abundance: -
CDR3nt: TGTGCCAGCAGTTACTCGGGTCTAGCGGTCTACGAGCAGTACTTC
CDR3aa: CASSYSGLAVYEQYF

d_gene: TRBD2
j_gene: TRBJ2-7
v_gene: TRBV7-8
abundance: -
CDR3nt: TGTGCCAGCAGCACGGGACTAGCGGGAACCCTCTACGAGCAGTACTTC
CDR3aa: CASSTGLAGTLYEQYF

d_gene: TRBD2
j_gene: TRBJ2-3
v_gene: TRBV27
abundance: -
CDR3nt: TGTGCCAGCAGTTTTGGAGCGGGAGGTACAGATACGCAGTATTTT
CDR3aa: CASSFGAGGTDTQYF

d_gene: -
j_gene: TRBJ2-1
v_gene: TRBV4-2
abundance: -
CDR3nt: TGTGCCAGCAGCCAAGTTTCTGCGGGGTGGGGTATCAATGAGCAGTTCTTC
CDR3aa: CASSQVSAGWGINEQFF

d_gene: TRBD2
j_gene: TRBJ2-3
v_gene: TRBV7-2
abundance: -
CDR3nt: TGTGCCAGCAGCTTAAAACCTAGCGGGAGTAGGATCGATACGCAGTATTTT
CDR3aa: CASSLKPSGSRIDTQYF

d_gene: -
j_gene: TRBJ1-3
v_gene: TRBV6-5
abundance: -
CDR3nt: TGTGCCAGCAGTTACTCCAATGAGCTTTCTGGAAACACCATATATTTT
CDR3aa: CASSYSNELSGNTIYF

d_gene: TRBD1
j_gene: TRBJ2-2
v_gene: TRBV6-5
abundance: few
CDR3nt: TGTGCCAGCAGCACTTTACAGGGGACCGGGGAGCTGTTTTTT
CDR3aa: CASSTLQGTGELFF

d_gene: TRBD1
j_gene: TRBJ1-2
v_gene: TRBV11-2
abundance: -
CDR3nt: TGTGCCAGCAGCTTTGGGACAGGGTCATATGGCTACACCTTC
CDR3aa: CASSFGTGSYGYTF

d_gene: TRBD2
j_gene: TRBJ2-5
v_gene: TRBV5-6
abundance: -
CDR3nt: TGTGCCAGCAGCCGATACGGGACTAGCGGCGGGGCGGAGACCCAGTACTTC
CDR3aa: CASSRYGTSGGAETQYF

d_gene: TRBD2
j_gene: TRBJ2-3
v_gene: TRBV2
abundance: -
CDR3nt: TGTGCCAGCACTACTATTCCTTGGGAGCGGGAGGGGAAAGATACGCAGTATTTT
CDR3aa: CASTTIPWEREGKDTQYF

d_gene: TRBD2
j_gene: TRBJ2-7
v_gene: TRBV18
abundance: -
CDR3nt: TGTGCCAGCTCACCACCGAACGGGAGGTACGAGCAGTACTTC
CDR3aa: CASSPPNGRYEQYF

d_gene: -
j_gene: TRBJ1-6
v_gene: TRBV6-6
abundance: -
CDR3nt: TGTGCCAGCAGTTACACCCCCTCCACGGATAATTCACCCCTCCACTTT
CDR3aa: CASSYTPSTDNSPLHF

d_gene: TRBD2
j_gene: TRBJ2-1
v_gene: TRBV7-2
abundance: -
CDR3nt: TGTGCCAGCAGCTTAGCGGGTAGCGGGGGGTACAATGAGCAGTTCTTC
CDR3aa: CASSLAGSGGYNEQFF

d_gene: -
j_gene: TRBJ2-7
v_gene: TRBV11-2
abundance: -
CDR3nt: TGTGCCAGCAGCTTACTGGGCGGGACCGAGCAGTACTTC
CDR3aa: CASSLLGGTEQYF

d_gene: -
j_gene: TRBJ1-5
v_gene: TRBV28
abundance: -
CDR3nt: TGTGCCACCACACCTCGTGATGGTCAGCCCCAGCATTTT
CDR3aa: CATTPRDGQPQHF

d_gene: TRBD1
j_gene: TRBJ1-2
v_gene: TRBV29-1
abundance: -
CDR3nt: TGCAGCACTCGGGACAGGGGAAACTATGGCTACACCTTC
CDR3aa: CSTRDRGNYGYTF

d_gene: -
j_gene: TRBJ2-5
v_gene: TRBV6-5
abundance: -
CDR3nt: TGTGCCAGCAGCCAGGGACTCTTGGAAACCCAGTACTTC
CDR3aa: CASSQGLLETQYF

d_gene: -
j_gene: TRBJ2-1
v_gene: TRBV9
abundance: -
CDR3nt: TGTGCCAGCAGCGTAGCAGCGACCCCTTACAATGAGCAGTTCTTC
CDR3aa: CASSVAATPYNEQFF

d_gene: TRBD2
j_gene: TRBJ2-2
v_gene: TRBV7-2
abundance: -
CDR3nt: TGTGCCAGCAGCTTAGGACTAGCGGCGAACACCGGGGAGCTGTTTTTT
CDR3aa: CASSLGLAANTGELFF